Listed here are 24 T cell receptor beta chains from one sample, sequenced in a study of blood T cell repertoires in COVID-19. Produced via immunoSEQ multiplex PCR; TCRdb's table is partial and in-frame only. The sample records about 200,000 clones, about 88% being singletons. Sequencing was carried out using peripheral blood. The receptors derive from a man aged 40-50 years with acute or convalescent COVID-19.

V and J are TRBV19 and TRBJ1-2, with 9 bases that match TRBD1. The CDR3 totals 15 residues. Germline lookup yields CDR1 LNHDA and CDR2 SQIVND (reference sequence). V was clipped by 3 bases and J by 4 bases; unmatched bases: 6. DNA for the CDR3: TGTGCCAGTAGTATTTGGACAGGGGTGGGCTATGGCTACACCTTC. It yields the protein CASSIWTGVGYGYTF.

This clone was seen a few times. V and J are TRBV2 and TRBJ1-5, with TRBD1 identical over 9 bases. V was pared by 8 bases and J by 5 bases, with 4 bases of the junction left unmatched. Germline V gives CDR1 SNHLY, CDR2 FYNNEI. The CDR3 length is 13 residues. Here the CDR3 reads CASGTGIYQPQHF. The CDR3 region has the DNA TGTGCCAGCGGGACAGGGATATATCAGCCCCAGCATTTT.

CDR3 loop: CASSFIGKLQPQHF. The CDR3 coding sequence is TGTGCCAGCAGTTTCATCGGGAAGCTCCAGCCCCAGCATTTT. The chain is built from TRBV28 and TRBJ1-5; D is unresolved. V shed 3 bases and J shed 7 bases, with 13 bases lying between them. CDR1 MDHEN and CDR2 SYDVKM come from the germline V gene. This CDR3 comprises 14 residues.

V usage is TRBV28 and J usage is TRBJ2-4, with unresolved D. CDR1 and CDR2 from the germline V gene are MDHEN and SYDVKM. The CDR3 spans 14 residues. Trimming took off 2 bases at V and 8 bases at J, with 13 bases between the two ends. CDR3 nucleotide sequence: TGTGCCAGCAGTTTACCAAGTCGTCCGGACATTCAGTACTTC. Protein: CASSLPSRPDIQYF. Filled out from reference TRBV28 and TRBJ2-4, the complete variable domain reads DVKVTQSSRYLVKRTGEKVFLECVQDMDHENMFWYRQDPGLGLRLIYFSYDVKMKEKGDIPEGYSVSREKKERFSLILESASTNQTSMYLCASSLPSRPDIQYFGAGTRLSVL.

The V call is TRBV29-1, the J call TRBJ2-3; a weak D match, TRBD2 (5 bases). Germline V gives CDR1 SQVTM, CDR2 ANQGSEA. This CDR3 has 11 amino acids. V lost 4 bases and J lost 7, with 9 bases in between. The DNA of the CDR3 is TGCAGCGTTGGAGAGCGGAATACGCAGTATTTT. Translated, it gives CSVGERNTQYF.

V gene TRBV19 combines with J gene TRBJ2-1; 9 nucleotides match TRBD2. Germline CDR1 LNHDA, CDR2 SQIVND (reference sequence). The CDR3 runs 14 residues. The trim removed 6 bases at V and 1 base at J, leaving 1 base unmatched. The CDR3 region is CASRTSGSYNEQFF. The CDR3 region has the DNA TGTGCCAGTAGAACTAGCGGGTCCTACAATGAGCAGTTCTTC. The full variable domain, its missing parts supplied by reference TRBV19 and TRBJ2-1, is DGGITQSPKYLFRKEGQNVTLSCEQNLNHDAMYWYRQDPGQGLRLIYYSQIVNDFQKGDIAEGYSVSREKKESFPLTVTSAQKNPTAFYLCASRTSGSYNEQFFGPGTRLTVL.

The chain recombines TRBV19 with TRBJ2-7, with TRBD1 matching over 10 bases. CDR1 is LNHDA, CDR2 SQIVND, per germline (reference sequence). V trimming: 4 bases; J trimming: 2 bases; junction bases outside the gene matches: 5. The CDR3 is made up of 15 amino acids. The CDR3 here is CASSRTGTGAYEQYF. In DNA form, the CDR3 reads TGTGCCAGTAGTAGGACCGGGACAGGGGCCTACGAGCAGTACTTC.

The CDR3 loop reads CASSLQGSPLHF. CDR3 in DNA: TGTGCCAGCAGTTTACAGGGTTCACCCCTCCACTTT. The V call is TRBV12-3 or TRBV12-4, the J call TRBJ1-6, with D possibly matching TRBD1 (5 bases). V dropped 2 bases and J dropped 9 bases, with 5 bases sitting between them. CDR3 length equals 12 residues.

The chain combines TRBV4-1 with TRBJ2-5, with D perhaps matching TRBD2 (5 bases). This CDR3 has 17 residues. Germline lookup yields CDR1 MGHRA and CDR2 YSYEKL. V lost 1 base, J lost 5 bases, and 20 bases lay in between. The CDR3 nucleotides read TGCGCCAGCAGCCAAGCCCCTCCGTCGGTAGGGAGTGAGACCCAGTACTTC. Its translation: CASSQAPPSVGSETQYF.

V is TRBV27 and J is TRBJ2-5; 7 bases agree with TRBD2. Germline V gene data show CDR1 as MNHEY and CDR2 as SMNVEV (reference sequence). This CDR3 contains 15 residues. Losses at the gene ends were 7 bases for V and 2 bases for J; bases not matched to a gene: 10. Here the CDR3 reads CASTSGAGLQETQYF. The DNA of the CDR3 is TGTGCCAGCACCAGCGGGGCCGGCCTACAAGAGACCCAGTACTTC.

This rearrangement joins TRBV3-1 (or the pseudogene TRBV3-2) to TRBJ2-5; 7 nucleotides agree with TRBD2. There are 16 residues in the CDR3. The germline CDR1 and CDR2 sequences are LGHDT and YNNKEL (reference sequence). The V segment lost 6 bases and the J segment 3 bases; nucleotides outside the gene matches: 13. The DNA for the CDR3 is TGTGCCAGCAGTCAGCTTAATCTACTAGCGAAAGAGACCCAGTACTTC. Its translation is CASSQLNLLAKETQYF.

V gene TRBV5-1 combines with J gene TRBJ2-1, with 10 bases aligning to TRBD1. The germline CDR1 and CDR2 sequences are SGHRS and YFSETQ. Trimming cost V 4 bases and J 15 bases; bases outside gene matches: 7. This CDR3 is 12 amino acids long. CDR3 sequence reads: CASSPNRDRGFF. Here the CDR3 DNA reads TGCGCCAGCAGCCCTAACCGGGACAGGGGGTTCTTC. Combining the CDR3 with reference TRBV5-1 and TRBJ2-1 gives the whole variable domain KAGVTQTPRYLIKTRGQQVTLSCSPISGHRSVSWYQQTPGQGLQFLFEYFSETQRNKGNFPGRFSGRQFSNSRSEMNVSTLELGDSALYLCASSPNRDRGFFGPGTRLTVL.

The CDR3 protein is CASQGLAGVYEQYF. In nucleotides, the CDR3 is TGTGCCAGCCAGGGACTAGCGGGAGTCTACGAGCAGTACTTC. The J gene is TRBJ2-7, the V gene TRBV6-5, with TRBD2 matching 14 bases. Germline values: CDR1 MNHEY, CDR2 SVGAGI. The CDR3 has 14 amino acids. V was clipped by 8 bases and J by 3 bases; unmatched bases: 3.

J is TRBJ1-2 and V is TRBV27, with a weak D call TRBD1 (5 bases). Trimming cost V 0 bases and J 1 base, with 9 bases left between them. CDR3 length: 15 amino acids. CDR1 is MNHEY, CDR2 SMNVEV, per germline (reference sequence). CDR3 sequence (DNA): TGTGCCAGCAGTTTATCACCGACAGATAACTATGGCTACACCTTC. Translating gives CASSLSPTDNYGYTF.

This chain connects TRBV13 to TRBJ2-2; 9 bases fit TRBD1. J was trimmed by 0 bases and V by 5 bases; bases with no gene match: 4. The length of the CDR3 is 16 residues. Germline CDR1 PRHDT, CDR2 FYEKMQ (reference sequence). The CDR3 here is CASSPRTGANTGELFF. Here the CDR3 DNA reads TGTGCCAGCAGCCCTCGGACAGGGGCGAACACCGGGGAGCTGTTTTTT.

V gene TRBV15 combines with J gene TRBJ2-3; D gene unclear. Germline V lookup: CDR1 LNHNV, CDR2 YYDKDF (reference sequence). V was cut by 2 bases and J by 3 bases, with 9 bases left in between. This CDR3 comprises 14 residues. The CDR3 protein is CATSRSEETDTQYF. In DNA, the CDR3 is TGTGCCACCAGCAGATCCGAGGAGACAGATACGCAGTATTTT.

The chain is built from TRBV27 and TRBJ2-5, with 14 bases lining up with TRBD2. The CDR3 consists of 16 residues. CDR1 is MNHEY, CDR2 SMNVEV, per germline (reference sequence). Trimming at V came to 5 bases and at J to 5 bases, leaving 7 bases not matched to a gene. Here the CDR3 DNA reads TGTGCCAGCAGTCGACTAGCGGGGGGGCCGGGGGAGACCCAGTACTTC. Its protein product is CASSRLAGGPGETQYF.

This rearrangement joins TRBV6-5 to TRBJ2-7; no definite D call. Germline V lookup: CDR1 MNHEY, CDR2 SVGAGI. V lost 5 bases and J lost 2, with 13 bases in between. This CDR3 comprises 14 residues. CDR3 in DNA: TGTGCCAGCAGTAGAGACACGTTTGCCTACGAGCAGTACTTC. It encodes CASSRDTFAYEQYF.

The chain carries TRBV28 and TRBJ2-5, with 8 bases identical to TRBD2. The CDR3 has 20 residues. V gave up 0 bases and J gave up 4 bases; unmatched junction bases: 19. Germline V gene sequence: CDR1 MDHEN, CDR2 SYDVKM. CDR3 coding DNA: TGTGCCAGCAGTTTATGGGGGTCAGCGGGAGAGGGCCCGAGGGGAGAGACCCAGTACTTC. Residues: CASSLWGSAGEGPRGETQYF.

DNA for the CDR3: TGTGCCAGCAGTTTTGGCAGTAACTATGGCTACACCTTC. Translated, it gives CASSFGSNYGYTF. V and J are TRBV12-3 or TRBV12-4 and TRBJ1-2; D is uncertain. The ends were cut back, 3 bases at V and 1 base at J, with 6 bases in the middle. The CDR3 is 13 amino acids.

The chain uses TRBV2 and TRBJ2-2, with a possible D match to TRBD2 (6 bases). CDR1 SNHLY and CDR2 FYNNEI come from the germline V gene. Trimming cost V 6 bases and J 3 bases, with 14 bases left between them. There are 15 residues in the CDR3. The CDR3 loop reads CASRGGPGHTGELFF. The CDR3 nucleotides are TGTGCCAGCAGGGGGGGACCGGGCCACACCGGGGAGCTGTTTTTT. Full variable domain (remainder filled in from reference TRBV2 and TRBJ2-2): EPEVTQTPSHQVTQMGQEVILRCVPISNHLYFYWYRQILGQKVEFLVSFYNNEISEKSEIFDDQFSVERPDGSNFTLKIRSTKLEDSAMYFCASRGGPGHTGELFFGEGSRLTVL.

V gene TRBV10-1 combines with J gene TRBJ1-3; no clear D. V lost 3 bases and J 3 bases, leaving 15 bases between the germline ends. The CDR3 is 16 amino acids. In germline, CDR1 is WNHNN, CDR2 SYGVQD (reference sequence). DNA of the CDR3: TGCGCCAGCAGTGAAGGCACGGCGGCGCTTGGAAACACCATATATTTT. Amino acids: CASSEGTAALGNTIYF.

The gene calls are TRBV6-2 or TRBV6-3 and TRBJ2-5, with D possibly TRBD2 on 5 matching bases. The CDR3 is 15 amino acids. Germline V CDR1 and CDR2: MNHEY, SVGEGT. V lost 2 bases and J 0 bases, leaving 10 bases between the germline ends. This CDR3 is CASSYDFGDQETQYF. Written as DNA, the CDR3 is TGTGCCAGCAGTTACGATTTCGGGGACCAAGAGACCCAGTACTTC.

This clone has more than one count but fewer than ten. This sequence joins TRBV19 and TRBJ2-3; 8 nucleotides line up with TRBD1. Germline V gives CDR1 LNHDA, CDR2 SQIVND (reference sequence). The V and J ends lost 1 base and 3 bases, in that order; junction bases with no gene match: 0. The CDR3 is 14 residues long. The CDR3 DNA follows: TGTGCCAGTAGTATAGGACAGGGGACAGATACGCAGTATTTT. It is translated as CASSIGQGTDTQYF.